The 15 T cell receptor beta chains below all came from one sample that was sequenced in a study of blood T cell repertoires in COVID-19. TCRdb keeps only in-frame clones here, not all; method: immunoSEQ multiplex PCR. The sample holds 250,000 or so clones; around 86% are singletons and the top ten take just under 9%. Sample: peripheral blood. These receptors originate from a man aged 35-49 years with active or convalescent COVID-19.

This clone was detected once. The chain is built from TRBV5-6 and TRBJ1-1, with D possibly being TRBD1 (5 bases). Germline lookup yields CDR1 SGHDT and CDR2 YYEEEE. V gave up 2 bases and J gave up 4 bases, with 15 bases separating them. The CDR3 spans 15 residues. CDR3 in amino acids: CASSFQGLVLTEAFF. DNA for the CDR3: TGTGCCAGCAGCTTCCAGGGCCTTGTTCTCACTGAAGCTTTCTTT.

The gene calls are TRBV4-2 and TRBJ1-4; 10 positions agree with TRBD1. After removal of 1 base from V and 6 bases from J, the junction contained 8 bases not matched to a gene. This CDR3 has 17 amino acids. Germline V lookup: CDR1 LGHNA, CDR2 YNFKEQ. The CDR3 sequence: CASSQGHGTGADEKLFF. CDR3 coding DNA: TGTGCCAGCAGCCAAGGTCATGGGACAGGGGCGGATGAAAAACTGTTTTTT.

This clone has only one observation. This sequence joins TRBV30 and TRBJ1-1; possible D gene TRBD1, 5 bases. The V and J ends lost 2 bases and 5 bases respectively, with 9 bases between them. This CDR3 has 12 amino acids. Per the germline V gene, CDR1 is GTSNPN and CDR2 is SVGIG (reference sequence). DNA for the CDR3: TGTGCCTGGAGTCGGGGGAGGACTGAAGCTTTCTTT. This translates into CAWSRGRTEAFF.

V usage is TRBV3-1 (or the pseudogene TRBV3-2) and J usage is TRBJ2-2, with D hard to call. Germline loops: CDR1 LGHDT, CDR2 YNNKEL (reference sequence). CDR3 size: 11 residues. V shed 1 base and J shed 10 bases, with 4 bases lying between them. This chain's CDR3 is CASSQVMELFF. DNA for the CDR3: TGTGCCAGCAGCCAAGTTATGGAGCTGTTTTTT.

The chain joins TRBV2 to TRBJ2-7, with 10 bases aligning to TRBD1. The ends lost 6 bases at V and 3 bases at J; junction bases unmatched: 2. In germline, CDR1 is SNHLY, CDR2 FYNNEI. The CDR3 loop spans 13 amino acids. CDR3 nucleotides: TGTGCCAGCAGGGGGGACAGGGGCTACGAGCAGTACTTC. Protein sequence: CASRGDRGYEQYF.

A single count supports this clone. CDR3 residues: CASSPVGQGREKLFF. The CDR3 coding sequence is TGTGCCAGCAGCCCGGTGGGACAGGGACGGGAAAAACTGTTTTTT. V gene TRBV7-9 combines with J gene TRBJ1-4, with 9 bases matching TRBD1. Germline-derived CDR1 and CDR2 are SEHNR and FQNEAQ (reference sequence). The length of the CDR3 is 15 residues. V was clipped by 5 bases and J by 8 bases; unmatched bases: 9.

This chain joins TRBV5-5 and TRBJ2-2, with 8 bases fitting TRBD1. This CDR3 is built from 14 residues. CDR1 is SGHKS, CDR2 YYEKEE, per germline (reference sequence). The J segment lost 6 bases and the V segment lost 4 bases, leaving 5 bases of the junction unmatched. This CDR3 is CASSVDRAAGELFF. The CDR3 nucleotides read TGTGCCAGCAGCGTGGACAGGGCCGCCGGGGAGCTGTTTTTT.

The V call is TRBV6-5, the J call TRBJ2-5; possibly TRBD1 for D (5 bases). Trimming pared 11 bases from V and 6 bases from J, leaving 19 bases between. The length of the CDR3 is 13 residues. From germline, CDR1 is MNHEY and CDR2 SVGAGI. This CDR3 reads CAVHGQGFKTQYF. DNA for the CDR3: TGTGCCGTCCACGGTCAGGGATTCAAGACCCAGTACTTC.

The V call is TRBV5-4, the J call TRBJ2-1; D not certain. The CDR3 is 14 residues long. Between the trimmed V and J ends, which lost 0 bases and 6 bases, there was a span of 10 bases. Germline V gene sequence: CDR1 SGHNT, CDR2 YYREEE (reference sequence). For the CDR3, the DNA is TGTGCCAGCAGCTTGGTCTCGGCTAGCAATGAGCAGTTCTTC. This codes for CASSLVSASNEQFF.

V is TRBV6-5 and J is TRBJ1-6; D is ambiguous. Per the germline V gene, CDR1 is MNHEY and CDR2 is SVGAGI. V lost 7 bases to trimming and J lost 9 bases, with 19 bases between them. This CDR3 contains 15 residues. For the CDR3, the DNA is TGTGCCAGCACCCCTGGTTCAGAGGGAGGTTCACCCCTCCACTTT. This translates into CASTPGSEGGSPLHF.

The rearrangement links TRBV6-5 to TRBJ2-3; D may be TRBD1 (5 bases). Germline assignment: CDR1 MNHEY and CDR2 SVGAGI. V lost 4 bases to trimming and J lost 0 bases, with 8 bases between them. The CDR3 length is 14 residues. The CDR3 protein is CASSSRQSTDTQYF. CDR3 DNA: TGTGCCAGCAGTTCGAGACAGAGCACAGATACGCAGTATTTT.

V is TRBV10-3 and J is TRBJ2-5, with 9 bases matching TRBD2. CDR1 and CDR2 from the germline V gene are ENHRY and SYGVKD. The CDR3 totals 16 residues. After removal of 6 bases from V and 3 bases from J, the junction contained 11 bases not matched to a gene. CDR3 in amino acids: CAISSPVAGVEETQYF. The CDR3 DNA reads TGTGCCATCAGCAGCCCCGTAGCGGGAGTTGAAGAGACCCAGTACTTC.

The chain carries TRBV10-2 and TRBJ2-5; no firm D call. The CDR3 is 12 amino acids. Trimming cost V 5 bases and J 5 bases, with 9 bases left between them. Germline assignment: CDR1 WSHSY and CDR2 SAAADI. The CDR3 loop is CASSSSLETQYF. CDR3 nucleotides: TGCGCCAGCAGTTCCTCTCTTGAGACCCAGTACTTC.

The V gene is TRBV29-1, the J gene TRBJ1-2, with 9 nucleotides matching TRBD1. This CDR3 region has 12 residues. CDR1 is SQVTM and CDR2 is ANQGSEA in the germline V gene. V trimming: 6 bases; J trimming: 6 bases; junction bases outside the gene matches: 5. The CDR3 DNA follows: TGCAGCGTAGCGGACAGGGGCAATGGCTACACCTTC. This translates into CSVADRGNGYTF.

In its sample, this clone was seen a few times. The CDR3 spells CASSYWGQGATEAFF. The CDR3 bases are TGTGCCAGCAGTTACTGGGGACAGGGGGCCACTGAAGCTTTCTTT. The chain has TRBV6-5 and TRBJ1-1; 12 bases are a match to TRBD1. Germline CDR1 MNHEY, CDR2 SVGAGI. This CDR3 comprises 15 residues. The trim removed 1 base at V and 4 bases at J, leaving 1 base unmatched.